This entry concerns a single TCR beta chain. This CDR3 region has 16 residues. V was pared by 4 bases and J by 3 bases, with 7 bases of the junction left unmatched. Germline values: CDR1 SGHRS, CDR2 YFSETQ. TCRdb analysed the RT-PCR reads with MiXCR anew, one entry per CDR3 protein. The sample lists more than 550,000 distinct CDR3 sequences, 14% seen once, with 3.6% in the top ten. Sequencing was performed on memory CD4+ T cells from blood. V gene TRBV5-1 combines with J gene TRBJ2-2, with 9 positions matching TRBD1. The source of this sequence is a female donor in good health, serving as a healthy control. DNA for the CDR3: TGCGCCAGCAGCCCGGGGACAGGGATCGACACCGGGGAGCTGTTTTTT. Protein product: CASSPGTGIDTGELFF.